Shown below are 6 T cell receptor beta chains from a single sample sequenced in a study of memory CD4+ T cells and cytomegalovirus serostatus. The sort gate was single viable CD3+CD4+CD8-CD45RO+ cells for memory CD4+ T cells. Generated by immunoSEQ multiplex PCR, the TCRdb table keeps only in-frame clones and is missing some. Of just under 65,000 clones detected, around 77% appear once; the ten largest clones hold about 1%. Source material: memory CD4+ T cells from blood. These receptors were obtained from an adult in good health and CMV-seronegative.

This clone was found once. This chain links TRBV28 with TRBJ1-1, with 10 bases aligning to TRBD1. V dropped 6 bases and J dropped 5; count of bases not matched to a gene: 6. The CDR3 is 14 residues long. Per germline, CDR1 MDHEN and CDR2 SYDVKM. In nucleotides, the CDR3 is TGTGCCAGCAGATTGGGACAGGGGTGGACTGAAGCTTTCTTT. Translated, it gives CASRLGQGWTEAFF.

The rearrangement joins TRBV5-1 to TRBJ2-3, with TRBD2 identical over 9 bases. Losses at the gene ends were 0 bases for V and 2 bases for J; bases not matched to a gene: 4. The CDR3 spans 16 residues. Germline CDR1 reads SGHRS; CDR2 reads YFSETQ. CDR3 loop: CASSLEASGDTDTQYF. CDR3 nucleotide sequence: TGCGCCAGCAGCTTGGAGGCTAGCGGGGACACAGATACGCAGTATTTT. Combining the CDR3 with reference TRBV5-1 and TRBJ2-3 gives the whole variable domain KAGVTQTPRYLIKTRGQQVTLSCSPISGHRSVSWYQQTPGQGLQFLFEYFSETQRNKGNFPGRFSGRQFSNSRSEMNVSTLELGDSALYLCASSLEASGDTDTQYFGPGTRLTVL.

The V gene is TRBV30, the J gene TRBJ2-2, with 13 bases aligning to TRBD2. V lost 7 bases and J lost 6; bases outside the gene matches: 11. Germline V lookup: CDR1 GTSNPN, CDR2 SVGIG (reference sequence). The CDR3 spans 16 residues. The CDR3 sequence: CASIVTSGRVAGELFF. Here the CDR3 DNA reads TGTGCCTCGATAGTAACTAGCGGGAGGGTCGCCGGGGAGCTGTTTTTT.

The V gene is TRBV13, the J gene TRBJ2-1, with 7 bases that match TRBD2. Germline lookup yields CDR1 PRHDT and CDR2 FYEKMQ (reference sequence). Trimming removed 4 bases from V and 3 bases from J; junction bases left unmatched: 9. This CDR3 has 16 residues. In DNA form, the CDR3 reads TGTGCCAGCAGCTCCTCGGTAGCTAGCGGCTACAATGAGCAGTTCTTC. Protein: CASSSSVASGYNEQFF.

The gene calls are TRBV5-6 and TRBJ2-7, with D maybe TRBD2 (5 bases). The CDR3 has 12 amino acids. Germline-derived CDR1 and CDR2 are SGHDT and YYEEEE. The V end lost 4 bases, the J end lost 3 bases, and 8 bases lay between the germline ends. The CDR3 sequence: CASSPRGYEQYF. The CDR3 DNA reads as TGTGCCAGCAGCCCCCGGGGCTACGAGCAGTACTTC.

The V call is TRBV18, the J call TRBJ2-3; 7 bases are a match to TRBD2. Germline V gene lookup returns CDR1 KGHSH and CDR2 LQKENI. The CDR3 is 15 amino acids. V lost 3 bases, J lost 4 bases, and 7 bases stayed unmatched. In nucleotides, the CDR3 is TGTGCCAGCTCACCTAATAGCGGGTGGGCAGATACGCAGTATTTT. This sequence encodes CASSPNSGWADTQYF. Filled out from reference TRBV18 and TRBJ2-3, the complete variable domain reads NAGVMQNPRHLVRRRGQEARLRCSPMKGHSHVYWYRQLPEEGLKFMVYLQKENIIDESGMPKERFSAEFPKEGPSILRIQQVVRGDSAAYFCASSPNSGWADTQYFGPGTRLTVL.